Sequencing of this T cell receptor (beta chain) was carried out in a study of cytomegalovirus exposure and HLA in healthy donors (dated by TCRdb to about 2017). General notes on the study: According to an earlier analysis of around 600 of the donors, about 179 million T cells yielded 117 million unique TCR beta sequences and more than 250 Gb of sequence data. Every repertoire in the discovery cohort had been generated on one and the same sequencing platform. An early release covering 550 to 700 HLA-typed donors comprised roughly 300 gigabases of sequencing data and around 80 million unique TCR sequences. Genome-wide SNP genotypes for about 65% of the 666 donors were used in a later genetic analysis, which treated that subset as a discovery cohort. Among roughly 400 genotyped donors of the cohort, an average of approximately 200,000 unique TCR beta nucleotide sequences was sequenced per donor, of which roughly 17% were non-productive. The genetic ancestry cluster associated with self-reported Caucasian donors included roughly 84% of the 398 genotyped donors. To predict cytomegalovirus infection status, the study combined high-throughput TCR immunosequencing, statistical association of individual TCRs with disease status, and machine learning. The study aimed to test whether cataloging public T cell receptors could reveal signatures of past pathogen exposure. In the later analysis, no new phenotypic data were used to find candidate immune exposures; instead, reliance was placed on TCR beta sequences and their occurrence across donors. An earlier analysis of about 620 of the donors applied high-throughput TCR beta sequencing to assess whether each TCR beta V gene segment acted as functional or pseudogenic. Besides the first cohort of 550 to 750 subjects, a separate validation cohort made up of around 120 different subjects was used. Donor age, sex, ethnicity and CMV serostatus were compiled alongside the repertoire data. Both class I and class II loci were covered by HLA typing, at four-digit resolution. Roughly five DR-DQ haplotypes were handled as single units for association and clustering because linkage in the cohort was strong. Using immunosequencing, the study profiled T cell repertoires from 666 subjects and related those repertoires to cytomegalovirus serostatus. In a later analysis, previously published TCR beta repertoires from hundreds of donors were re-analyzed and high-resolution HLA genotyping was added so that TCR occurrence patterns could be studied. Typing coverage differed by locus: A, B, C, DRB1 and DQB1 were typed in roughly 620-630 donors, DQA1 in 522, DPA1 in approximately 600, and DPB1 in 450 to 480.

The library was built by means of the immunoSEQ multiplex PCR assay. For the multiplex PCR, a mixture combining 60 forward primers for TCR Vbeta segments and 13 reverse primers for TCR Jbeta segments was used. A multiplex PCR assay on genomic DNA amplified the CDR3 region of rearranged TCR beta genes. On the Illumina HiSeq System, the amplified TCR beta libraries were sequenced as 87-base-pair reads. The source study handled its data this way. A later analysis tallied roughly 80 million unique TCR beta chains across the 700 or so repertoires, and 10 million to 11 million of those chains were shared by two or more donors. To remove PCR and sequencing errors, raw reads were error-corrected and collapsed into unique sequences using a nearest-neighbor algorithm that merged closely related sequences. CDR3 sequences were aligned to IMGT reference sequences to assign V, D and J gene segments. For a sequence to be retained, a match of at least six nucleotides to both a V gene segment and a J gene segment was required. A rearrangement counted as productive if the CDR3 had no stop codons and remained in frame with V and J, and every other rearrangement counted as non-productive. Following IMGT convention, CDR3 was defined as the stretch from the second conserved V-encoded cysteine to the conserved J-encoded phenylalanine. In an earlier analysis of more than 550 of the donors, sequences lacking an unambiguous match to a single V gene segment were excluded. An earlier analysis of around 600 of the donors classified V segments as functional when productive rearrangements were above 56.7% and as segregating when the standard deviation between donors was above 5%. To diagnose cytomegalovirus status from the catalog of TCR beta chain sequences, a statistical classification framework was built. In a later analysis, TCR nucleotide sequences were compared against IMGT/GENE-DB human TR gene sequences so that V and J genes could be assigned. In a later analysis, CDR3 sequences and most-parsimonious VDJ recombination scenarios were assigned using the TCRdist pipeline. In a later analysis, each TCR beta chain was defined by its CDR3 amino acid sequence together with its V-gene family, and reads without a unique V-gene family were excluded. A later analysis removed 450 to 600 highly shared, low-generation-probability nucleotide sequences to deal with suspected cross-contamination and a sequencing artifact. A later analysis calculated a clonal expansion index for each public chain from normalized within-repertoire ranks of inferred template counts. In a later analysis, generation probabilities were computed using a VDJ recombination model fitted to out-of-frame rearrangements, and the results were checked against IGoR. In a later analysis, TCR-TCR, TCR-HLA and TCR-CMV co-occurrence was scored with hypergeometric tests, and a repertoire-size bias correction was applied to TCR pairs. In a later analysis, false discovery rates were estimated by permuting HLA or CMV assignments 20 times. In a later analysis, co-occurring TCRs were grouped with DBSCAN, and TCRdist sequence similarity was added when clustering was performed within HLA-allele-positive subsets. Repertoires with fewer than 30,000 or more than 120,000 public chains were left out of co-occurrence clustering, as were about 5 repertoires with anomalous nucleotide sharing. As stored in TCRdb, this immuneACCESS dataset retains in-frame rearrangements with V and J assigned. A fraction of the clones does not appear; measured against another copy, unresolved V genes explain less than half of the discrepancy, and the remainder lacks a known reason. The DNA was the basis for D and trimming; V, J and clone size are from that table. The sample includes some 150,000 clones, with roughly 89% observed a single time. The ten biggest clones cover 0.65% to 0.9% of the sample.

In total, roughly 710 healthy bone marrow donors made up the cohort. At the time of sampling, every cohort member was nominally healthy, though immune exposures that went unrecorded were likely present. The donor tested CMV seronegative, placing the donor among the 300 to 400 seronegative members of the cohort. A peripheral blood sample was provided by each donor, and peripheral blood mononuclear cells were used for TCR beta sequencing. Genomic DNA extraction from the blood cell samples was performed with the Qiagen DNeasy Blood Extraction Kit. About this clone itself: Its recognized antigen is unknown. No clone much larger than this one lies a single base away; base qualities are absent.

What the study reported, not specific to this receptor: V-gene and J-gene trimming of TCR beta chains was associated with a missense DCLRE1C variant in a later genetic analysis, and the association was replicated in an independent cohort. Several of the top co-occurrence clusters appeared to be linked to parvovirus B19, influenza, CMV and Epstein-Barr virus, according to a later analysis. A total of 150 or so TCR beta chains were listed by the study as associated with cytomegalovirus. A later genetic analysis reported fewer N-insertions in productive TCRs among donors in an Asian-associated ancestry cluster than the approximately 670-donor mean. Sequencing depth was assumed to be roughly uniform across donors in the presence/absence analyses, though that assumption may not hold. Compared with equally common non-associated chains, HLA-associated TCR beta chains in a later analysis were more clonally expanded and had lower generation probabilities. In this cohort, only TCR beta chains were sequenced, and detectable features were limited by the absence of alpha or paired-chain data. In an earlier analysis of more than 500 of the donors, most TCR beta V segments appeared in productive rearrangements about 90% or about 30% of the time, broadly matching IMGT annotations. In a later analysis, some 17,000 TCR beta sequences were associated with specific HLA alleles at a false discovery rate of 0.05. In vitro tests confirmed that a few of the cytomegalovirus-associated TCR beta chains recognize cytomegalovirus antigens. A cluster of highly shared sequence variants was judged likely to be a technical artifact of the sequencing pipeline. Most TCR sequences were seen in very few donors, while some public TCRs were found in many individuals. Correlated functional status among segregating V segments might reflect linkage disequilibrium, but an unknown experimental factor could not be ruled out. The 87-base-pair reads could not distinguish some IMGT-functional V segments, including TRBV6-2 and TRBV6-3, so those segments were excluded. In a later analysis, TCR association rates were found to vary across HLA loci, with the most associated TCRs seen for DRB1 alleles and the fewest for HLA-C alleles. Because some donors lacked HLA typing at each locus, the association tests relied only on the typed subset. Strong co-occurrence of HLA alleles, especially DR and DQ, made assigning TCR associations to individual alleles difficult. A further reported finding was that TCR beta sequences accurately predicted the HLA-A and HLA-B alleles for most subjects in the first cohort. Because counts were too low, roughly 16 rarely observed V segments, including chromosome 9 orphons, were left out of the earlier analysis of several hundred of the donors. It was suggested by the authors that the approach could potentially be generalized to other disease states and immunological phenotypes. Immune exposure information for the cohort was limited to CMV serostatus. The classifier was reported to diagnose cytomegalovirus status with high specificity and sensitivity in both the original and validation cohorts. A later analysis found that most CMV-associated TCR beta chains appeared HLA-restricted, with HLA associations seemingly driven largely by CMV exposure.

Measured from the cysteine to the phenylalanine, the CDR3 is 17 residues long. Of the read, only the CDR3 DNA is kept; its 51 bases are in frame from base 1. V sheds 1 base and J sheds 2 bases, leaving 15 bases between their ends. The germline V gene encodes CDR1 LNHDA and CDR2 SQIVND (reference sequence). This receptor was obtained from a woman aged 25 to 39 in good health and CMV-seronegative. The sequenced material came from PBMCs. The sequence links TRBV19 to TRBJ2-1; the D gene is perhaps TRBD2, on 6 matching bases. The CDR3 sequence is CASSIASLATAYNEQFF. The DNA is as follows: TGTGCCAGTAGTATAGCCTCTCTAGCGACAGCCTACAATGAGCAGTTCTTC.